Each of the 19 T cell receptor beta chains below was sequenced from the same sample in a study of CD8+ T cells in alopecia areata. RNA extraction and reverse transcription yielded cDNA as sequencing template. Sequencing used immunoSEQ multiplex PCR; TCRdb keeps in-frame clones, though not all of them. The table shows 7,000 or so clones, with 64% occurring only once. Treatment denoted: oral pan-JAK inhibitor, 5-10 mg twice daily. Lesional scalp punch biopsies and peripheral blood came from alopecia areata patients. This material consisted of skin, taken at week 4, from a patient treated with tofacitinib. These TCRs come from a human donor with alopecia areata.

This clone was picked up one time. V gene TRBV28 combines with J gene TRBJ2-7; 9 bases are a match to TRBD1. There are 15 residues in the CDR3. The V and J ends lost 2 bases and 5 bases, in that order; junction bases with no gene match: 7. The germline gives CDR1 MDHEN, CDR2 SYDVKM. The CDR3 DNA reads TGTGCCAGCAGTTTAAGAGGACAGGGGTCGCACGAGCAGTACTTC. Its translation is CASSLRGQGSHEQYF.

The V gene is TRBV4-1, the J gene TRBJ2-3; D perhaps matches TRBD2 (7 bases). Trimming left V 3 bases short and J 1 base short, with 20 bases between. CDR3 length: 18 amino acids. Germline loops: CDR1 MGHRA, CDR2 YSYEKL. The CDR3 region has the DNA TGCGCCAGCAGCCAGGAAGGGGGGGGGACTGGACGCACAGATACGCAGTATTTT. Encoded protein: CASSQEGGGTGRTDTQYF.

This rearrangement joins TRBV18 to TRBJ2-1; D remains unclear. Germline V gives CDR1 KGHSH, CDR2 LQKENI. Trimming shortened V by 5 bases and J by 1 base, and 6 bases separated the two germline ends. CDR3 size: 13 residues. The CDR3 DNA reads TGTGCCAGCTCAGAAGGTTCCTACAATGAGCAGTTCTTC. Protein sequence: CASSEGSYNEQFF.

The chain has TRBV5-1 and TRBJ1-2; 7 bases align to TRBD1. Germline trimming cut 1 base from V and 6 bases from J; bases unmatched to any gene: 3. CDR3 length: 13 amino acids. The V gene's germline CDR1 is SGHRS and CDR2 YFSETQ. In DNA form, the CDR3 reads TGCGCCAGCAGCTTGAGAGGGGGCGATGGCTACACCTTC. This encodes CASSLRGGDGYTF.

The rearrangement links TRBV29-1 to TRBJ2-4; D is uncertain. Between the trimmed V and J ends, which lost 5 bases and 6 bases, there was a span of 20 bases. This CDR3 spans 15 amino acids. The germline V gene has CDR1 SQVTM and CDR2 ANQGSEA. In nucleotides, the CDR3 is TGCAGCGTTACTGGGCCCATTATCGGTTCAAACATTCAGTACTTC. It yields the protein CSVTGPIIGSNIQYF. Filled out from reference TRBV29-1 and TRBJ2-4, the complete variable domain reads SAVISQKPSRDICQRGTSLTIQCQVDSQVTMMFWYRQQPGQSLTLIATANQGSEATYESGFVIDKFPISRPNLTFSTLTVSNMSPEDSSIYLCSVTGPIIGSNIQYFGAGTRLSVL.

The chain joins TRBV29-1 to TRBJ2-3, with D possibly matching TRBD1 (6 bases). The CDR3 runs to 16 residues. CDR1 and CDR2 (germline): SQVTM, ANQGSEA. Trimming stripped 3 bases from V and 0 bases from J, with 16 bases between. CDR3 amino acids: CSVEGTGLPSTDTQYF. DNA of the CDR3: TGCAGCGTTGAGGGTACAGGGCTCCCTAGCACAGATACGCAGTATTTT.

The chain recombines TRBV4-1 with TRBJ1-5; maybe TRBD1 (5 bases). This CDR3 is built from 15 residues. Trimming stripped 0 bases from V and 7 bases from J, with 13 bases between. Germline V gives CDR1 MGHRA, CDR2 YSYEKL. This CDR3 reads CASSQESGPSQPQHF. DNA for the CDR3: TGCGCCAGCAGCCAAGAATCAGGGCCCAGCCAGCCCCAGCATTTT.

J is TRBJ1-1 and V is TRBV6-5; D is perhaps TRBD1 (5 bases). The germline V gene encodes CDR1 MNHEY and CDR2 SVGAGI. V dropped 5 bases and J dropped 9 bases, with 16 bases sitting between them. This CDR3 comprises 13 residues. CDR3: CASSEAGRKKAFF. CDR3 in DNA: TGTGCCAGCAGTGAAGCGGGACGTAAGAAAGCTTTCTTT.

The chain links TRBV6-1 to TRBJ2-2; unclear D gene. The CDR3 runs to 11 residues. V lost 5 bases and J lost 6, with 4 bases in between. From germline, CDR1 is MNHNS and CDR2 SASEGT. CDR3 DNA sequence: TGTGCCAGCAGTTCCTCCGGGGAGCTGTTTTTT. Amino acid sequence: CASSSSGELFF.

This clone was detected only a few times. The chain combines TRBV7-9 with TRBJ2-5; D is ambiguous. This CDR3 has 14 residues. Germline-derived CDR1 and CDR2 are SEHNR and FQNEAQ (reference sequence). V was trimmed by 4 bases and J by 5 bases, leaving 14 bases between them. This CDR3 reads CASSSRPLIETQYF. The DNA for the CDR3 is TGTGCCAGCAGCTCTAGGCCCCTCATTGAGACCCAGTACTTC.

The CDR3 bases are TGTGCCAGCAGCATAACAGGAGAGACCCAGTACTTC. It codes for CASSITGETQYF. The gene calls are TRBV7-2 and TRBJ2-5, with D possibly being TRBD1 (5 bases). V dropped 5 bases and J dropped 4 bases, with 8 bases sitting between them. The CDR3 loop spans 12 amino acids. Germline CDR1 reads SGHTA; CDR2 reads FQGNSA.

The chain links TRBV4-1 to TRBJ2-2, with TRBD2 matching 9 bases. J was trimmed by 7 bases and V by 1 base; bases with no gene match: 7. The CDR3 has 16 amino acids. Germline lookup yields CDR1 MGHRA and CDR2 YSYEKL. The CDR3 region is CASSQGTSEGDGELFF. For the CDR3, the DNA is TGCGCCAGCAGCCAAGGGACTAGCGAGGGTGACGGGGAGCTGTTTTTT.

V usage is TRBV2 and J usage is TRBJ2-7; D is unclear. Germline V CDR1 and CDR2: SNHLY, FYNNEI. CDR3 length: 16 amino acids. Trimming removed 2 bases at V and 4 bases at J, with 18 bases between. The CDR3 sequence is CASSEIGLVSTYEQYF. In DNA, the CDR3 is TGTGCCAGCAGTGAAATTGGGTTGGTATCTACTTACGAGCAGTACTTC. The full variable domain, its missing parts supplied by reference TRBV2 and TRBJ2-7, is EPEVTQTPSHQVTQMGQEVILRCVPISNHLYFYWYRQILGQKVEFLVSFYNNEISEKSEIFDDQFSVERPDGSNFTLKIRSTKLEDSAMYFCASSEIGLVSTYEQYFGPGTRLTVT.

The chain is built from TRBV6-1 and TRBJ1-2; TRBD1 is a possible D gene (5 bases). The V gene's germline CDR1 is MNHNS and CDR2 SASEGT. The V gene lost 5 bases and the J gene lost 5 bases, with 15 bases spanning the gap. The CDR3 runs 14 residues. For the CDR3, the DNA is TGTGCCAGCAGTAGTCAGGGAGGTGGGTATGGCTACACCTTC. Translated, it gives CASSSQGGGYGYTF.

This rearrangement joins TRBV7-2 to TRBJ2-4; 12 bases line up with TRBD2. V lost 5 bases, J lost 2 bases, and 7 bases stayed unmatched. This CDR3 spans 17 amino acids. Germline V lookup: CDR1 SGHTA, CDR2 FQGNSA. This chain's CDR3 is CASSVRLAGASKNIQYF. In DNA, the CDR3 is TGTGCCAGCAGCGTAAGACTAGCGGGAGCATCCAAAAACATTCAGTACTTC.

The chain joins TRBV7-3 to TRBJ2-1; 9 bases agree with TRBD1. J gave up 6 bases and V 5 bases, and 11 bases lay outside the gene matches. This CDR3 is 16 amino acids long. Germline lookup yields CDR1 SGHTA and CDR2 FQGTGA. This chain's CDR3 is CASSTQPGQGLNEQFF. CDR3 DNA sequence: TGTGCCAGCAGCACACAACCGGGACAGGGTCTCAATGAGCAGTTCTTC.

DNA of the CDR3: TGTGCCAGCAGGCCGACTAGCGGCTACGAGCAGTACTTC. Its translation is CASRPTSGYEQYF. The V call is TRBV7-9, the J call TRBJ2-7; 9 bases align to TRBD2. The CDR3 covers 13 residues. Looked up from germline, CDR1 is SEHNR and CDR2 is FQNEAQ (reference sequence). The V and J ends lost 6 bases and 3 bases, in that order; junction bases with no gene match: 3.

The chain joins TRBV7-2 to TRBJ2-7; 11 bases map to TRBD2. The CDR3 totals 16 residues. The V gene's germline CDR1 is SGHTA and CDR2 FQGNSA. V lost 3 bases, J lost 6 bases, and 10 bases stayed unmatched. The CDR3 nucleotides are TGTGCCAGCAGCTTTCAGTCCCTGACTAGCGGGACCGAGCAGTACTTC. It codes for CASSFQSLTSGTEQYF.

On this clone itself: At one boundary the junction diverges from the germline segment, which might be a read error. The rearrangement links TRBV19 to TRBJ2-1; a possible D gene is TRBD2 (5 bases). CDR3 size: 15 residues. Per germline, CDR1 LNHDA and CDR2 SQIVND (reference sequence). In nucleotides, the CDR3 is TGTGCCAGTAGTATGTACGCGGGCTCCAACAATGAGCAGTTCTTC. It is translated as CASSMYAGSNNEQFF.